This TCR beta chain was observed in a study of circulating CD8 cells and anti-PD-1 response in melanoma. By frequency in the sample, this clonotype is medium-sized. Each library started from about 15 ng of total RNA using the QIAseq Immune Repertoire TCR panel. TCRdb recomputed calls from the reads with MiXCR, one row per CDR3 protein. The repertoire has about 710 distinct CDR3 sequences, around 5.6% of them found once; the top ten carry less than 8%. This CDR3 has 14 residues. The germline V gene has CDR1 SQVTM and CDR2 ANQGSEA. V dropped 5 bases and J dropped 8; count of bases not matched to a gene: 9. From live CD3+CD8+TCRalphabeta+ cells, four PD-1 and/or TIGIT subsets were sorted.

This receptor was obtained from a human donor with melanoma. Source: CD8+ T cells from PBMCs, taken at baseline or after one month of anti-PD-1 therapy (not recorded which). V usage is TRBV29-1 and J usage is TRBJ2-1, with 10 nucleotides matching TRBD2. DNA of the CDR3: TGCAGCGTTTACCCCAGCGGGAGGGCTGATGAGCAGTTCTTC. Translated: CSVYPSGRADEQFF.